This is a list of T cell receptor beta chains from one sample in a study of beta chain features in type 1 diabetes. Sequencing was performed with immunoSEQ multiplex PCR; in TCRdb, only in-frame clones are kept and a portion is missing. Among around 56,000 clones listed, around 53% were seen once. Sequenced: Tregs from blood. Every receptor here comes from a woman aged 40 to 50 with type 1 diabetes. The conserved cysteine and the conserved F or W are not part of the CDR3 here. Not every row has a clone size; where given, it reads once, few, many or a size class.

size: NA
J: TRBJ1-1
V: TRBV7-2
CDR3: ASSLWTANTEAF

size: NA
J: TRBJ2-5
V: TRBV5-1
CDR3: ASSKTAQETQY

size: NA
J: TRBJ1-4
V: TRBV7-2
CDR3: ASSLSLAGVEKLF

size: NA
J: TRBJ1-2
V: TRBV6-6
CDR3: ASRRQGPYGYT

size: NA
J: TRBJ2-2
V: TRBV5-1
CDR3: ASTKRREVGELF

size: few
J: TRBJ2-1
V: TRBV7-2
CDR3: ASSFGGGRVGDNEQF

size: few
J: TRBJ2-7
V: TRBV5-1
CDR3: ASSLGTVEQY

size: NA
J: TRBJ1-6
V: TRBV6-1
CDR3: ASSEEGRGRSPLH

size: NA
J: TRBJ2-2
V: TRBV27
CDR3: ASSLSLANANTGELF

size: few
J: TRBJ1-2
V: TRBV11-3
CDR3: ASSTDGGYGYT

size: NA
J: TRBJ2-7
V: TRBV15
CDR3: ATSERAGAAYEQY

size: NA
J: TRBJ1-1
V: TRBV5-1
CDR3: ASSLRDKTGVNTEAF

size: few
J: TRBJ1-1
V: TRBV6-1
CDR3: ASSSGGEAF

size: NA
J: TRBJ1-2
V: TRBV7-9
CDR3: ASSLGVSGYT

size: once
J: TRBJ1-2
V: TRBV9
CDR3: ASGYRVGDHGYT

size: NA
J: TRBJ2-7
V: TRBV7-2
CDR3: ASSSVGGYGEQY

size: NA
J: TRBJ1-1
V: TRBV6-5
CDR3: ASSYEDYTEAF

size: NA
J: TRBJ2-2
V: TRBV9
CDR3: ASSPPNAGELF

size: few
J: TRBJ1-2
V: TRBV28
CDR3: ASSQGRGYT

size: few
J: TRBJ2-2
V: TRBV7-6
CDR3: ASSLRLAGGLNTGELF

size: NA
J: TRBJ1-3
V: TRBV2
CDR3: ASTISGNTIY

size: NA
J: TRBJ2-6
V: TRBV28
CDR3: ASSPAEASGANVLT

size: NA
J: TRBJ1-1
V: TRBV18
CDR3: ASSPQGNAEAF

size: NA
J: TRBJ1-1
V: TRBV10-3
CDR3: AIKVTLNTEAF

size: NA
J: TRBJ2-3
V: TRBV5-1
CDR3: ASSWPTDTQY

size: NA
J: TRBJ1-1
V: TRBV29-1
CDR3: SVFTHGGTEAF

size: once
J: TRBJ1-1
V: TRBV27
CDR3: ASSSLERGTEAF

size: few
J: TRBJ1-2
V: TRBV28
CDR3: ASRLAGRGYT

size: medium-sized
J: TRBJ2-5
V: TRBV10-3
CDR3: ATQQPGLAGQETQY

size: few
J: TRBJ2-7
V: TRBV6-6
CDR3: ASPSLPIYEQY

size: NA
J: TRBJ2-6
V: TRBV7-9
CDR3: ASSLSGSGANVLT

size: few
J: TRBJ2-7
V: TRBV6-5
CDR3: ASSSPGLSYEQY

size: NA
J: TRBJ2-5
V: TRBV30
CDR3: AFRTSGGTQY

size: NA
J: TRBJ2-7
V: TRBV7-2
CDR3: ASSFTSGPYEQY

size: NA
J: TRBJ1-4
V: TRBV2
CDR3: ASRTEDEKLF

size: NA
J: TRBJ2-1
V: TRBV5-1
CDR3: ASSLSGTRNEQF

size: NA
J: TRBJ2-7
V: TRBV4-3
CDR3: ASSQVRQKNYEQY

size: NA
J: TRBJ2-1
V: TRBV7-2
CDR3: ASTISTGPHDEQF

size: NA
J: TRBJ2-2
V: TRBV19
CDR3: ASEGSFNTGELF

size: NA
J: TRBJ2-6
V: TRBV19
CDR3: ASSIDTGRANVLT

size: few
J: TRBJ1-1
V: TRBV7-2
CDR3: ASSWKDRAEAF

size: NA
J: TRBJ2-1
V: TRBV30
CDR3: AWSGTADNEQF

size: NA
J: TRBJ1-1
V: TRBV7-9
CDR3: ASSWGSMNTEAF

size: medium-sized
J: TRBJ1-1
V: TRBV7-9
CDR3: ASSLGQAGRTEAF

size: NA
J: TRBJ2-5
V: TRBV29-1
CDR3: SVASGQPPRTQY

size: NA
J: TRBJ2-4
V: TRBV18
CDR3: ASSPTPGARRGNIQY

size: NA
J: TRBJ2-2
V: TRBV19
CDR3: ASGGLVLTGELF

size: few
J: TRBJ2-2
V: TRBV10-3
CDR3: AIMTGGNTGELF

size: few
J: TRBJ1-1
V: TRBV7-3
CDR3: ASSLSVNTEAF

size: few
J: TRBJ1-5
V: TRBV28
CDR3: ASNSDSRQPQH

size: few
J: TRBJ1-1
V: TRBV29-1
CDR3: SANPKVSTEAF